These 21 T cell receptor beta chains came from one sample sequenced in a study of blood T cell repertoires in COVID-19. This table comes from immunoSEQ multiplex PCR, and its TCRdb copy is limited to in-frame clones, with some not included. The sample includes roughly 98,000 clones, 85% to 95% seen only once; the top ten take roughly 6.4%. Sequencing used peripheral blood. Receptor source: a woman in her sixties or seventies with active COVID-19.

This chain joins TRBV12-2 and TRBJ2-7; the table's D call of TRBD2 was not tested on the DNA. TRBV12-2 is a recognized pseudogene. The CDR3 covers 15 residues. CDR3 DNA sequence: TGTGCAAGTCGCTTAGCTCTGGGGGGGAAGTGCGAGCAGTACTTC. Encoded protein: CASRLALGGKCEQYF.

The rearrangement uses TRBV6-5 and TRBJ2-1, with 10 bases that match TRBD2. Germline CDR1 reads MNHEY; CDR2 reads SVGAGI. Trimming cost V 7 bases and J 9 bases; bases outside gene matches: 0. The CDR3 is 11 amino acids. The CDR3 DNA reads TGTGCCAGCATAGCGGGAGGTGAGCAGTTCTTC. As protein: CASIAGGEQFF.

CDR3 in amino acids: CASSPGTSVSEQYF. CDR3 nucleotide sequence: TGTGCCAGCAGCCCGGGGACTAGCGTCTCCGAGCAGTACTTC. The V and J genes are TRBV3-1 (or the pseudogene TRBV3-2) and TRBJ2-7, with 10 bases matching TRBD2. The germline gives CDR1 LGHDT, CDR2 YNNKEL (reference sequence). Losses at the gene ends were 4 bases for V and 6 bases for J; bases not matched to a gene: 6. The CDR3 has 14 residues.

This clone was seen a handful of times. The chain recombines TRBV7-3 with TRBJ1-1; D may be TRBD1 (5 bases). The CDR3 length is 15 residues. The germline gives CDR1 SGHTA, CDR2 FQGTGA. V gave up 2 bases and J gave up 1 base, with 11 bases separating them. The CDR3 DNA reads as TGTGCCAGCAGCTTACGAGGGGAGGGGAACACTGAAGCTTTCTTT. This sequence encodes CASSLRGEGNTEAFF.

The chain is built from TRBV7-2 and TRBJ2-2, with D possibly matching TRBD2 (5 bases). V shed 1 base and J shed 3 bases, with 12 bases lying between them. The CDR3 covers 16 residues. CDR1 and CDR2 from the germline V gene are SGHTA and FQGNSA. DNA of the CDR3: TGTGCCAGCAGCTTAGAGCTGCGGCGGGACACCGGGGAGCTGTTTTTT. It is translated as CASSLELRRDTGELFF.

The CDR3: CARDGTSGFTGELFF. The CDR3, as DNA: TGCGCCAGGGACGGGACTAGCGGGTTCACCGGGGAGCTGTTTTTT. The chain is built from TRBV10-1 and TRBJ2-2; TRBD2 aligns across 12 bases. Germline loops: CDR1 WNHNN, CDR2 SYGVQD (reference sequence). The CDR3 has 15 amino acids. V shed 9 bases, J shed 4 bases, and the junction held 6 bases outside the gene matches.

The chain recombines TRBV5-1 with TRBJ2-3, with D maybe TRBD2 (5 bases). CDR1 and CDR2 from the germline V gene are SGHRS and YFSETQ. V lost 5 bases, J lost 6 bases, and 19 bases lay in between. This CDR3 region has 15 residues. This chain's CDR3 is CASSPGLALEDTQYF. The CDR3 bases are TGCGCCAGCAGTCCCGGGTTAGCGCTAGAGGATACGCAGTATTTT.

The chain is built from TRBV7-6 and TRBJ2-7; D gene uncertain. Trimming pared 0 bases from V and 3 bases from J, leaving 12 bases between. This CDR3 is 15 amino acids long. Looked up from germline, CDR1 is SGHVS and CDR2 is FNYEAQ. The CDR3 protein is CASSLAPVGDYEQYF. The CDR3 nucleotides read TGTGCCAGCAGCTTAGCGCCTGTAGGAGACTACGAGCAGTACTTC.

CDR3 protein: CASSLMAGGTDTQYF. CDR3 in DNA: TGCGCCAGCAGCTTGATGGCGGGAGGCACAGATACGCAGTATTTT. This chain links TRBV5-1 with TRBJ2-3; 7 nucleotides agree with TRBD2. The CDR3 has 15 residues. V lost 1 base, J lost 1 base, and 3 bases stayed unmatched. Germline V gene sequence: CDR1 SGHRS, CDR2 YFSETQ.

V usage is TRBV5-1 and J usage is TRBJ2-1; 9 bases map to TRBD2. This CDR3 contains 17 residues. V was clipped by 6 bases and J by 0 bases; unmatched bases: 10. Per germline, CDR1 SGHRS and CDR2 YFSETQ. The CDR3 here is CASTQPGLASSYNEQFF. CDR3 DNA: TGCGCCAGCACCCAACCGGGACTAGCAAGCTCCTACAATGAGCAGTTCTTC.

The DNA of the CDR3 is TGCGCCAGCAGTCCGGGACAGACCACAGATACGCAGTATTTT. This sequence encodes CASSPGQTTDTQYF. The rearrangement joins TRBV5-1 to TRBJ2-3, with TRBD1 matching 7 bases. Germline-derived CDR1 and CDR2 are SGHRS and YFSETQ. The CDR3 spans 14 residues. Germline trimming cut 5 bases from V and 2 bases from J; bases unmatched to any gene: 5.

This clone was observed a single time. Germline is not matched at one junction end, which may reflect a read error. The chain carries TRBV12-3 or TRBV12-4 and TRBJ1-2; 7 bases align to TRBD1. This CDR3 region has 12 residues. This CDR3 reads CACSNDRVVYTF. The CDR3 DNA is TGTGCCTGCAGTAACGACAGGGTCGTCTACACCTTC.

The chain carries TRBV5-6 and TRBJ1-2; no reliable D call. Trimming pared 4 bases from V and 4 bases from J, leaving 17 bases between. Germline CDR1 SGHDT, CDR2 YYEEEE. The CDR3 extends over 15 amino acids. This CDR3 is CASSPAGNPSYGYTF. Written as DNA, the CDR3 is TGTGCCAGCAGCCCCGCCGGGAACCCCTCCTATGGCTACACCTTC.

The chain uses TRBV30 and TRBJ1-4, with TRBD1 matching over 8 bases. The trim removed 0 bases at V and 3 bases at J, leaving 3 bases unmatched. Looked up from germline, CDR1 is GTSNPN and CDR2 is SVGIG (reference sequence). The CDR3 covers 15 residues. The CDR3 sequence is CAWSVQGASNEKLFF. The CDR3 DNA reads TGTGCCTGGAGTGTTCAGGGGGCGTCTAATGAAAAACTGTTTTTT.

The J gene is TRBJ2-5, the V gene TRBV29-1, with D perhaps matching TRBD2 (6 bases). The CDR3 totals 11 residues. Trimming removed 7 bases from V and 4 bases from J, with 10 bases in between. Germline V gene lookup returns CDR1 SQVTM and CDR2 ANQGSEA. The CDR3 is CSGEAGETQYF. Here the CDR3 DNA reads TGCAGCGGGGAGGCGGGAGAGACCCAGTACTTC.

This clone was picked up one time. This sequence joins TRBV5-4 and TRBJ2-3; 13 positions match TRBD2. The CDR3 is 15 residues long. V trimming: 3 bases; J trimming: 6 bases; junction bases outside the gene matches: 4. Per the germline V gene, CDR1 is SGHNT and CDR2 is YYREEE (reference sequence). This CDR3 reads CASSSTSGRGDTQYF. The DNA of the CDR3 is TGTGCCAGCAGCTCAACTAGCGGGAGGGGGGATACGCAGTATTTT. Looking up the rest from reference TRBV5-4 and TRBJ2-3 gives the full variable domain: ETGVTQSPTHLIKTRGQQVTLRCSSQSGHNTVSWYQQALGQGPQFIFQYYREEENGRGNFPPRFSGLQFPNYSSELNVNALELDDSALYLCASSSTSGRGDTQYFGPGTRLTVL.

This rearrangement joins TRBV6-5 to TRBJ2-1; 7 bases match TRBD2. Trimming at V came to 7 bases and at J to 8 bases, leaving 11 bases not matched to a gene. The V gene's germline CDR1 is MNHEY and CDR2 SVGAGI. The CDR3 totals 14 residues. This CDR3 reads CASKREGREDEQFF. For the CDR3, the DNA is TGTGCCAGCAAAAGGGAGGGGCGCGAGGATGAGCAGTTCTTC.

The V and J genes are TRBV7-9 and TRBJ1-2; TRBD1 aligns across 9 bases. With V trimmed by 5 bases and J by 9 bases, 7 bases remained unmatched. The CDR3 is 13 residues long. Germline values: CDR1 SEHNR, CDR2 FQNEAQ (reference sequence). As DNA, the CDR3 is TGTGCCAGCAGCGAAACCGGGACAGGGAGCTACACCTTC. This codes for CASSETGTGSYTF.

The chain couples TRBV7-2 to TRBJ1-1, with 7 bases that match TRBD1. Germline V CDR1 and CDR2: SGHTA, FQGNSA. This CDR3 is 15 amino acids long. With V trimmed by 5 bases and J by 0 bases, 6 bases remained unmatched. CDR3 loop: CASSPGGLMNTEAFF. CDR3 DNA: TGTGCCAGCAGCCCAGGGGGACTGATGAACACTGAAGCTTTCTTT.

This clone was detected once. The chain recombines TRBV5-5 with TRBJ1-3; weak D call: TRBD1 (6 bases). Trimming pared 0 bases from V and 0 bases from J, leaving 7 bases between. This CDR3 comprises 15 residues. Germline assignment: CDR1 SGHKS and CDR2 YYEKEE (reference sequence). CDR3 loop: CASSLEGDSGNTIYF. The DNA for the CDR3 is TGTGCCAGCAGCTTGGAGGGGGACTCTGGAAACACCATATATTTT.

The J gene is TRBJ1-6, the V gene TRBV5-6; D is ambiguous. The CDR3 is 13 amino acids. Germline values: CDR1 SGHDT, CDR2 YYEEEE. The V and J ends lost 1 base and 7 bases respectively, with 6 bases between them. The CDR3 spells CASSLFVNSPLHF. CDR3 bases: TGTGCCAGCAGCTTGTTCGTGAATTCACCCCTCCACTTT. Full variable domain (rest looked up from reference TRBV5-6 and TRBJ1-6): DAGVTQSPTHLIKTRGQQVTLRCSPKSGHDTVSWYQQALGQGPQFIFQYYEEEERQRGNFPDRFSGHQFPNYSSELNVNALLLGDSALYLCASSLFVNSPLHFGNGTRLTVT.